The 18 T cell receptor beta chains given below trace back to one sample, sequenced in a study of T cell repertoires in cytomegalovirus infection. TCRdb fed the reads into MiXCR, producing one record per CDR3 protein. The sample gives around 900,000 distinct CDR3 sequences, roughly a third of which show up once; 13% is in the top ten. These receptors have no known antigen. Material: cultured CD8+ T cells from PBMCs, obtained from culture after CMV antigen stimulation. These receptors came from a human donor in good health (CMV status not recorded). Some clones in this sample may be carry-over from other donors' samples.

This clonotype was counted a single time. The chain recombines TRBV9 with TRBJ2-5; D unresolved. This CDR3 has 12 amino acids. The germline V gene encodes CDR1 SGDLS and CDR2 YYNGEE. V lost 4 bases and J 6 bases, leaving 10 bases between the germline ends. CDR3 loop: CASSSFLKTQYF. For the CDR3, the DNA is TGTGCCAGCAGCTCATTTTTGAAGACCCAGTACTTC.

The chain joins TRBV3-1 to TRBJ1-4; no clear D gene. The length of the CDR3 is 16 residues. The germline V and J ends were trimmed by 2 bases and 7 bases, with 17 bases remaining between them. Germline CDR1 reads LGHDT; CDR2 reads YNNKEL (reference sequence). CDR3 sequence (DNA): TGTGCCAGCAGCCAATTAAGCGGGGAGATCGGTGAAAAACTGTTTTTT. Amino acid sequence: CASSQLSGEIGEKLFF.

The J gene is TRBJ2-1, the V gene TRBV6-1; no clear D gene. CDR1 MNHNS and CDR2 SASEGT come from the germline V gene. Trimming took 5 bases from V and 9 from J, leaving 11 bases between them. The CDR3 runs 12 residues. CDR3 nucleotide sequence: TGTGCCAGCAGTCAGACGGCGGCTGAGCAGTTCTTC. This encodes CASSQTAAEQFF.

Only a few counts were recorded for this clonotype. The rearrangement joins TRBV12-5 to TRBJ2-3, with 10 bases lining up with TRBD2. Trimming at V came to 3 bases and at J to 3 bases, leaving 6 bases not matched to a gene. The CDR3 contains 16 residues. Germline loops: CDR1 LGHNT, CDR2 FRNRAP. The CDR3 loop is CASGFGLAETTDTQYF. Written as DNA, the CDR3 is TGTGCTAGTGGTTTTGGACTAGCGGAGACTACAGATACGCAGTATTTT. The variable domain in full, completed from reference TRBV12-5 and TRBJ2-3, reads DARVTQTPRHKVTEMGQEVTMRCQPILGHNTVFWYRQTMMQGLELLAYFRNRAPLDDSGMPKDRFSAEMPDATLATLKIQPSEPRDSAVYFCASGFGLAETTDTQYFGPGTRLTVL.

There are a few counts of this clonotype. J is TRBJ1-1 and V is TRBV6-1; 7 bases line up with TRBD1. The V gene end was trimmed by 6 bases and the J gene end by 0 bases; junction bases not matched to a gene: 7. Germline V CDR1 and CDR2: MNHNS, SASEGT. This CDR3 spans 15 amino acids. In DNA form, the CDR3 reads TGTGCCAGCAGCGCCGTGACAGGGATGAACACTGAAGCTTTCTTT. It specifies CASSAVTGMNTEAFF.

The CDR3 loop is CASSQRLTPDTEAFF. CDR3 DNA sequence: TGCGCCAGCAGTCAACGACTGACTCCTGACACTGAAGCTTTCTTT. This rearrangement joins TRBV5-1 to TRBJ1-1; D is unclear. The ends were cut back, 5 bases at V and 3 bases at J, with 17 bases in the middle. The CDR3 is 15 amino acids. Germline V lookup: CDR1 SGHRS, CDR2 YFSETQ. Full variable domain (missing parts from reference TRBV5-1 and TRBJ1-1): KAGVTQTPRYLIKTRGQQVTLSCSPISGHRSVSWYQQTPGQGLQFLFEYFSETQRNKGNFPGRFSGRQFSNSRSEMNVSTLELGDSALYLCASSQRLTPDTEAFFGQGTRLTVV.

This clonotype has only a few counts. This chain connects TRBV25-1 to TRBJ2-7; 9 bases are shared with TRBD1. This CDR3 comprises 17 residues. Germline values: CDR1 MGHDK, CDR2 SYGVNS. The V gene end was trimmed by 1 base and the J gene end by 7 bases; junction bases not matched to a gene: 14. DNA for the CDR3: TGTGCCAGCAGTGAATTCGCAAGGACAGGGGACTTCGCAGAGCAGTACTTC. It yields the protein CASSEFARTGDFAEQYF.

V gene TRBV6-2 or TRBV6-3 combines with J gene TRBJ2-1, with D unclear. The CDR3 contains 16 residues. With 2 bases removed from V and 7 bases from J, the gap between germline ends came to 18 bases. Germline CDR1 is MNHEY and CDR2 is SVGEGT. The CDR3 protein is CASSYRNTSPWNEQFF. CDR3 nucleotide sequence: TGTGCCAGCAGTTACCGGAACACCTCCCCATGGAATGAGCAGTTCTTC.

V usage is TRBV6-2 or TRBV6-3 and J usage is TRBJ1-1, with D maybe TRBD1 (6 bases). This CDR3 is built from 14 residues. V lost 4 bases, J lost 1 base, and 10 bases lay in between. The germline gives CDR1 MNHEY, CDR2 SVGEGT. The CDR3 sequence is CASSLRTANTEAFF. As DNA, the CDR3 is TGTGCCAGCAGTTTAAGGACAGCGAACACTGAAGCTTTCTTT.

At least ten counts were recorded for this clonotype. This chain links TRBV27 with TRBJ2-5; 8 bases align to TRBD2. The CDR3 contains 12 residues. The V and J ends lost 6 bases and 4 bases, in that order; junction bases with no gene match: 1. The germline V gene has CDR1 MNHEY and CDR2 SMNVEV (reference sequence). DNA for the CDR3: TGTGCCAGCAGCCGGGGGGGAGAGACCCAGTACTTC. Its translation: CASSRGGETQYF.

This clonotype has just a few counts. V and J are TRBV6-8 and TRBJ1-2, with 8 bases identical to TRBD1. The V segment lost 6 bases and the J segment 2 bases; nucleotides outside the gene matches: 8. This CDR3 spans 15 amino acids. CDR1 and CDR2 (germline): MNHGY, SAAAGT. For the CDR3, the DNA is TGTGCCAGCAGCAAGAGGACAGGGCAAAACTATGGCTACACCTTC. This translates into CASSKRTGQNYGYTF.

V and J are TRBV6-1 and TRBJ2-1, with D possibly TRBD2 on 6 matching bases. Trimming removed 1 base from V and 9 bases from J, with 16 bases in between. The CDR3 is 15 amino acids. Germline CDR1 and CDR2: MNHNS and SASEGT. CDR3 region: CASSEGVAGWSEQFF. The CDR3, as DNA: TGTGCCAGCAGTGAAGGGGTTGCGGGGTGGTCTGAGCAGTTCTTC.

The table lists this clonotype with a few counts. CDR3 bases: TGTGCCAGTACGGGGGCCGCCTATAATTCACCCCTCCACTTT. Translation: CASTGAAYNSPLHF. V usage is TRBV19 and J usage is TRBJ1-6, with D possibly TRBD1 on 6 matching bases. V gave up 7 bases and J gave up 2 bases, with 9 bases separating them. Germline V CDR1 and CDR2: LNHDA, SQIVND (reference sequence). CDR3 length equals 14 residues.

This clonotype was recorded many times. J is TRBJ2-1 and V is TRBV7-8; TRBD1 matches at 7 bases. CDR1 and CDR2 (germline): SGHVS, FQNEAQ. The CDR3 sequence is 14 residues long. J lost 4 bases, V lost 5 bases, and 5 bases had no gene match. In DNA, the CDR3 is TGTGCCAGCAGCCGGGGACAGCTTTACAATGAGCAGTTCTTC. This translates into CASSRGQLYNEQFF.

This clonotype was picked up a small number of times. The V call is TRBV28, the J call TRBJ1-5, with 12 bases matching TRBD1. V lost 4 bases, J lost 1 base, and 11 bases stayed unmatched. Germline V CDR1 and CDR2: MDHEN, SYDVKM. CDR3 size: 19 residues. CDR3 sequence reads: CASSSPYRDRGRSNQPQHF. The CDR3 region has the DNA TGTGCCAGCAGTTCACCGTACCGGGACAGGGGGCGCAGCAATCAGCCCCAGCATTTT.

This clonotype was recorded a few times. This sequence joins TRBV2 and TRBJ2-7; 9 nucleotides line up with TRBD2. The CDR3 is 14 amino acids. Germline assignment: CDR1 SNHLY and CDR2 FYNNEI. Trimming cost V 3 bases and J 3 bases; bases outside gene matches: 3. The CDR3 region is CASSERGGIYEQYF. CDR3 DNA sequence: TGTGCCAGCAGTGAGCGGGGGGGGATCTACGAGCAGTACTTC.

The CDR3: CASSRRMDEKLFF. The DNA of the CDR3 is TGTGCCAGCTCACGACGCATGGATGAAAAACTGTTTTTT. The chain uses TRBV18 and TRBJ1-4; unclear D gene. Germline values: CDR1 KGHSH, CDR2 LQKENI. CDR3 length: 13 amino acids. The V end was cut by 4 bases, the J end by 6 bases, with 9 bases between.

The chain joins TRBV6-2 or TRBV6-3 to TRBJ2-7, with D perhaps being TRBD1 or TRBD2 (5 bases each). V lost 0 bases and J lost 3, with 12 bases in between. CDR1 is MNHEY, CDR2 SVGEGT, per germline. CDR3 length: 15 amino acids. The CDR3 nucleotides read TGTGCCAGCAGTTACTCGGGGTGGGGGAACTACGAGCAGTACGTC. Translating it yields CASSYSGWGNYEQYV.